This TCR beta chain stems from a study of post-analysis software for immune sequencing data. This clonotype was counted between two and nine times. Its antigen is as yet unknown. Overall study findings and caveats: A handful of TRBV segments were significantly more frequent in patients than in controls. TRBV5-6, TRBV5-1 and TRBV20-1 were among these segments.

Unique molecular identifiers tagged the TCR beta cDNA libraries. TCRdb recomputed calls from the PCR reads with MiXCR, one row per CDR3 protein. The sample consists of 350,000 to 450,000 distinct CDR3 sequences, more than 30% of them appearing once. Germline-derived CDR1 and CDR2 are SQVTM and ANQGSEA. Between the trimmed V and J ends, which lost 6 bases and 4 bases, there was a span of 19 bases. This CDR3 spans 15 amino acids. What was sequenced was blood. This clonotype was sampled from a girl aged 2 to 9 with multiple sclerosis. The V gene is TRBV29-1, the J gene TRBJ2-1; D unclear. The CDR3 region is CSVPNSLVVYNEQFF. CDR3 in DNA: TGCAGCGTCCCCAATAGCCTAGTGGTTTACAATGAGCAGTTCTTC.